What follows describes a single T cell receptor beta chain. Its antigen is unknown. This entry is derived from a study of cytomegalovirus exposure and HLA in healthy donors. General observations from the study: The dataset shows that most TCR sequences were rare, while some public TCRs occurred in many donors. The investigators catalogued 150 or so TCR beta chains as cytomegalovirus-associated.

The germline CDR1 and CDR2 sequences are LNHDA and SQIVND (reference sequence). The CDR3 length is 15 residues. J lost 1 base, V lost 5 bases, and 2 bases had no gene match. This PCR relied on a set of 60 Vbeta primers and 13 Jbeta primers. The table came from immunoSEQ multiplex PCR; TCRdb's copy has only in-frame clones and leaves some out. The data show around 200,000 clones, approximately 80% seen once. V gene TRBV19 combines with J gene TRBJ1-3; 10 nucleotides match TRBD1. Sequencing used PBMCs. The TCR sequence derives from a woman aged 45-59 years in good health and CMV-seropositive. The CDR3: CASSRQGASGNTIYF. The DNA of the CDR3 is TGTGCCAGTAGTCGACAGGGGGCTTCTGGAAACACCATATATTTT. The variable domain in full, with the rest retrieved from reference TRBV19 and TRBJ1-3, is DGGITQSPKYLFRKEGQNVTLSCEQNLNHDAMYWYRQDPGQGLRLIYYSQIVNDFQKGDIAEGYSVSREKKESFPLTVTSAQKNPTAFYLCASSRQGASGNTIYFGEGSWLTVV.